The 3 T cell receptor beta chains in this list originate from one sample, sequenced in a study of cytomegalovirus exposure and HLA in healthy donors. The PCR contained 60 Vbeta and 13 Jbeta primers. Sequencing was performed with immunoSEQ multiplex PCR; in TCRdb, only in-frame clones are kept and a portion is missing. The sample has around 130,000 clones; 77% are singletons. The sample was PBMCs. Every receptor here comes from a young man in good health and CMV-seropositive.

V usage is TRBV13 and J usage is TRBJ2-7, with a tentative D call TRBD2 (6 bases). CDR3 size: 15 residues. The V end lost 0 bases, the J end lost 0 bases, and 9 bases lay between the germline ends. Germline V gene lookup returns CDR1 PRHDT and CDR2 FYEKMQ (reference sequence). The CDR3 is CASSLGGSVSYEQYF. The CDR3 DNA reads as TGTGCCAGCAGCTTAGGCGGGAGCGTCTCCTACGAGCAGTACTTC.

The rearrangement joins TRBV10-2 to TRBJ1-2; no reliable D call. The germline CDR1 and CDR2 sequences are WSHSY and SAAADI. V was shortened by 6 bases and J by 0 bases, with 8 bases between the two germline ends. This CDR3 region has 13 residues. The CDR3 reads CASSSLSNYGYTF. The DNA for the CDR3 is TGCGCCAGCAGCAGTCTTTCTAACTATGGCTACACCTTC.

The rearrangement uses TRBV28 and TRBJ1-2, with TRBD1 as a possible D gene (5 bases). V was shortened by 4 bases and J by 6 bases, with 21 bases between the two germline ends. CDR1 and CDR2 from the germline V gene are MDHEN and SYDVKM. The CDR3 consists of 16 residues. CDR3 sequence (DNA): TGTGCCAGCAGTTCTTACCTCTCCGGGACTGTGGATGGCTACACCTTC. Protein product: CASSSYLSGTVDGYTF.